One and the same sample provided the 32 T cell receptor beta chains below, sequenced in a study of CD8+ T cells in alopecia areata. Treatment meaning: oral pan-JAK inhibitor, 5-10 mg twice daily. Sequencing relied on a cDNA template that was reverse transcribed from extracted RNA. Sequencing was performed with immunoSEQ multiplex PCR; in TCRdb, only in-frame clones are kept and a portion is missing. The data show 90,000 to 150,000 clones, more than 40% seen once. Source: CD4+ T cells sorted from blood, taken at week 4, from a patient treated with tofacitinib. All receptors come from a human donor with alopecia areata.

The CDR3 DNA is TGCAGCGTCGCCAGACTAGCGGGAGGCCCGGGGGAGACCCAGTACTTC. This codes for CSVARLAGGPGETQYF. This chain uses TRBV29-1 with TRBJ2-5; 13 bases align to TRBD2. This CDR3 is built from 16 residues. Germline CDR1 SQVTM, CDR2 ANQGSEA. V was clipped by 6 bases and J by 5 bases; unmatched bases: 12.

The chain uses TRBV5-4 and TRBJ2-5; D could derive from TRBD1 or TRBD2 (5 bases each). Deletions cut 0 bases from V and 2 bases from J, with 11 bases between. The length of the CDR3 is 15 residues. In germline, CDR1 is SGHNT, CDR2 YYREEE (reference sequence). For the CDR3, the DNA is TGTGCCAGCAGCTTGGGACAGAGGGCACAAGAGACCCAGTACTTC. This codes for CASSLGQRAQETQYF.

The rearrangement joins TRBV30 to TRBJ1-2; possibly TRBD1 for D (5 bases). The V end lost 5 bases, the J end lost 1 base, and 14 bases lay between the germline ends. The V gene's germline CDR1 is GTSNPN and CDR2 SVGIG (reference sequence). This CDR3 region has 14 residues. In DNA form, the CDR3 reads TGTGCCTGGCTCTTACGAGGGGATAACTATGGCTACACCTTC. Translation: CAWLLRGDNYGYTF.

This clone has more than one count but fewer than ten. The CDR3 here is CASSPHWSTTNEKLFF. As DNA, the CDR3 is TGTGCCAGCAGCCCCCACTGGTCTACTACTAATGAAAAACTGTTTTTT. The chain recombines TRBV7-2 with TRBJ1-4; D gene unclear. Germline V CDR1 and CDR2: SGHTA, FQGNSA. Trimming took 5 bases from V and 2 from J, leaving 15 bases between them. The CDR3 spans 16 residues.

Points on this clone: The sample holds other DNA sequences that translate to the same CDR3. The CDR3 bases are TGCGCCAGCAGCTTACAGGGAGGTCAGCCCCAGCATTTT. It codes for CASSLQGGQPQHF. The chain links TRBV5-1 to TRBJ1-5, with D possibly being TRBD1 (6 bases). The CDR3 contains 13 residues. Trimming removed 2 bases from V and 6 bases from J, with 9 bases in between. Germline assignment: CDR1 SGHRS and CDR2 YFSETQ.

V and J are TRBV7-8 and TRBJ1-5; D not resolved. CDR3 length equals 17 residues. V shed 3 bases and J shed 0 bases, with 15 bases lying between them. Per germline, CDR1 SGHVS and CDR2 FQNEAQ. The DNA for the CDR3 is TGTGCCAGCAGCTTGCGGCATCTAGAAATTAGCAATCAGCCCCAGCATTTT. It specifies CASSLRHLEISNQPQHF.

The rearrangement joins TRBV6-4 to TRBJ2-1; TRBD1 matches 9 bases. The germline CDR1 and CDR2 sequences are MRHNA and SNTAGT. This CDR3 has 13 residues. The V segment lost 2 bases and the J segment 7 bases; nucleotides outside the gene matches: 0. The CDR3 here is CASSDDRGNEQFF. The CDR3 DNA reads TGTGCCAGCAGTGACGACAGGGGGAATGAGCAGTTCTTC.

In this sample, this clone turned up once. This chain joins TRBV29-1 and TRBJ2-2; D tentatively reads TRBD1 or TRBD2 (5 bases each). The CDR3 has 12 amino acids. V was trimmed by 1 base and J by 10 bases, leaving 10 bases between them. The germline gives CDR1 SQVTM, CDR2 ANQGSEA. The CDR3 DNA reads TGCAGCGTTGAAGTTCCAGGGACGGAGCTGTTTTTT. Translating gives CSVEVPGTELFF.

This clone was observed once. The chain uses TRBV29-1 and TRBJ1-1, with D perhaps TRBD1 (5 bases). The CDR3 is made up of 13 amino acids. Trimming removed 6 bases from V and 1 base from J, with 12 bases in between. The germline V gene encodes CDR1 SQVTM and CDR2 ANQGSEA. CDR3 nucleotides: TGCAGCGTCTCCGACGGGGGGAACACTGAAGCTTTCTTT. This gives the protein CSVSDGGNTEAFF.

The rearrangement uses TRBV29-1 and TRBJ2-2; D gene uncertain. This CDR3 spans 12 amino acids. Germline CDR1 is SQVTM and CDR2 is ANQGSEA. V was shortened by 4 bases and J by 4 bases, with 7 bases between the two germline ends. CDR3 in DNA: TGCAGCGTTGTCGCCTCCACCGGGGAGCTGTTTTTT. It encodes CSVVASTGELFF.

This clone was recorded a few times. The chain combines TRBV2 with TRBJ2-2; the D is unclear. Looked up from germline, CDR1 is SNHLY and CDR2 is FYNNEI. This CDR3 region has 13 residues. Trimming took 4 bases from V and 4 from J, leaving 7 bases between them. The DNA for the CDR3 is TGTGCCAGCAGTGGTGACCTCACCGGGGAGCTGTTTTTT. It codes for CASSGDLTGELFF.

This clone was observed a few times. V and J are TRBV6-5 and TRBJ1-1; tentatively, D is TRBD1 (6 bases). CDR1 MNHEY and CDR2 SVGAGI come from the germline V gene. V gave up 10 bases and J gave up 3 bases, with 15 bases separating them. This CDR3 comprises 13 residues. CDR3 DNA sequence: TGTGCCATTAAAACAGGGACCGACACTGAAGCTTTCTTT. Its translation: CAIKTGTDTEAFF.

This chain uses TRBV29-1 with TRBJ2-5; TRBD1 aligns across 7 bases. This CDR3 spans 13 amino acids. J was trimmed by 2 bases and V by 7 bases; bases with no gene match: 7. Germline V lookup: CDR1 SQVTM, CDR2 ANQGSEA. The CDR3 coding sequence is TGCAGCGCGAGGACAGGTTCACAAGAGACCCAGTACTTC. This encodes CSARTGSQETQYF.

The chain combines TRBV5-1 with TRBJ2-5; the D is unclear. This CDR3 contains 13 residues. The germline V and J ends were trimmed by 4 bases and 2 bases, with 9 bases remaining between them. Germline V gene sequence: CDR1 SGHRS, CDR2 YFSETQ. Here the CDR3 DNA reads TGCGCCAGCAGCCTGAGGAGTCAAGAGACCCAGTACTTC. Its protein product is CASSLRSQETQYF.

This chain joins TRBV7-9 and TRBJ2-1, with TRBD2 matching 14 bases. This CDR3 has 17 residues. Per the germline V gene, CDR1 is SEHNR and CDR2 is FQNEAQ (reference sequence). The junction had 7 bases not matched to a gene; V was cut back by 3 bases and J by 6 bases. The CDR3 coding sequence is TGTGCCAGCAGCTTCGGACTAGCGGGAGGTCTCTCCAATGAGCAGTTCTTC. As protein: CASSFGLAGGLSNEQFF.

The gene calls are TRBV30 and TRBJ2-3; D is possibly TRBD2 (6 bases). The CDR3 is 15 residues long. With 1 base removed from V and 3 bases from J, the gap between germline ends came to 14 bases. Germline V gives CDR1 GTSNPN, CDR2 SVGIG (reference sequence). Here the CDR3 DNA reads TGTGCCTGGAGTGAGGTCGGGAGTCTGACAGATACGCAGTATTTT. It translates to CAWSEVGSLTDTQYF.

This clone was seen a few times. CDR3 amino acids: CASSLWPSGGREDTQYF. DNA for the CDR3: TGCGCCAGCAGCTTGTGGCCCAGCGGGGGGCGGGAGGATACGCAGTATTTT. The gene calls are TRBV5-1 and TRBJ2-3, with 9 nucleotides matching TRBD2. The CDR3 totals 17 residues. CDR1 and CDR2 from the germline V gene are SGHRS and YFSETQ. J gave up 6 bases and V 1 base, and 12 bases lay outside the gene matches.

The rearrangement joins TRBV29-1 to TRBJ2-7; a possible D gene is TRBD1 (5 bases). Germline CDR1 and CDR2: SQVTM and ANQGSEA. V lost 4 bases and J 6 bases, leaving 16 bases between the germline ends. The CDR3 totals 13 residues. In DNA, the CDR3 is TGCAGCGTTGGATTAGGGGTTAATCGCGAGCAGTACTTC. Its translation: CSVGLGVNREQYF.

The rearrangement links TRBV30 to TRBJ2-2; 13 bases line up with TRBD2. CDR1 is GTSNPN, CDR2 SVGIG, per germline (reference sequence). The V segment lost 5 bases and the J segment 7 bases; nucleotides outside the gene matches: 4. The CDR3 is made up of 14 amino acids. CDR3 coding DNA: TGTGCCTGGCGGACTAGCGGGAGTGGCGGGGAGCTGTTTTTT. Translation gives CAWRTSGSGGELFF. The full variable domain, with the rest looked up from reference TRBV30 and TRBJ2-2, is SQTIHQWPATLVQPVGSPLSLECTVEGTSNPNLYWYRQAAGRGLQLLFYSVGIGQISSEVPQNLSASRPQDRQFILSSKKLLLSDSGFYLCAWRTSGSGGELFFGEGSRLTVL.

This clone was seen more than once but under ten times. This chain links TRBV11-2 with TRBJ1-2; possible D gene TRBD1, 6 bases. The CDR3 is made up of 17 amino acids. Trimming took off 0 bases at V and 2 bases at J, with 16 bases between the two ends. The germline V gene encodes CDR1 SGHAT and CDR2 FQNNGV. The CDR3 loop reads CASSLDPLTGRNYGYTF. The CDR3 DNA follows: TGTGCCAGCAGCTTAGACCCTCTCACAGGGCGGAACTATGGCTACACCTTC.

This clone has more than one count but fewer than ten. The chain combines TRBV7-2 with TRBJ2-6; no clear D gene. The CDR3 has 16 residues. The germline V gene encodes CDR1 SGHTA and CDR2 FQGNSA. V gave up 1 base and J gave up 4 bases, with 11 bases separating them. This chain's CDR3 is CASSLVSHSGANVLTF. CDR3 DNA sequence: TGTGCCAGCAGCTTAGTTTCGCATTCCGGGGCCAACGTCCTGACTTTC.

This clone was counted between two and nine times. This chain uses TRBV30 with TRBJ2-7; possible D gene TRBD2, 6 bases. Per germline, CDR1 GTSNPN and CDR2 SVGIG (reference sequence). The CDR3 has 16 amino acids. Trimming stripped 5 bases from V and 9 bases from J, with 29 bases between. The CDR3 DNA is TGTGCCTGGGGAGCTGGGGCCTGGGACTTGCCCCGGGGGCAGTACTTC. This gives the protein CAWGAGAWDLPRGQYF.

This clone was counted between two and nine times. The chain uses TRBV30 and TRBJ2-5; D not resolved. V was cut by 0 bases and J by 2 bases, with 7 bases left in between. Germline V gives CDR1 GTSNPN, CDR2 SVGIG (reference sequence). This CDR3 is built from 13 residues. Written as DNA, the CDR3 is TGTGCCTGGAGTGTCAACTTGCAAGAGACCCAGTACTTC. Protein product: CAWSVNLQETQYF.

The chain uses TRBV5-4 and TRBJ2-2; TRBD2 matches 12 bases. CDR1 SGHNT and CDR2 YYREEE come from the germline V gene (reference sequence). This CDR3 is 17 amino acids long. V lost 2 bases, J lost 3 bases, and 5 bases stayed unmatched. CDR3 amino acids: CASSFPTSGGHTGELFF. Written as DNA, the CDR3 is TGTGCCAGCAGCTTTCCGACTAGCGGGGGACACACCGGGGAGCTGTTTTTT.

The chain employs TRBV29-1 and TRBJ2-4; 8 positions match TRBD2. From germline, CDR1 is SQVTM and CDR2 ANQGSEA. The CDR3 consists of 14 residues. V gave up 5 bases and J gave up 2 bases; unmatched junction bases: 5. The CDR3 here is CSVSDSGTKNIQYF. DNA for the CDR3: TGCAGCGTTTCTGATAGCGGGACCAAAAACATTCAGTACTTC.

The CDR3 region is CASSPRGQLNQPQHF. The CDR3 DNA sequence: TGTGCCAGCTCACCACGGGGACAACTAAATCAGCCCCAGCATTTT. The rearrangement links TRBV18 to TRBJ1-5; perhaps TRBD1 as D (6 bases). In germline, CDR1 is KGHSH, CDR2 LQKENI. This CDR3 is built from 15 residues. The ends were cut back, 1 base at V and 4 bases at J, with 11 bases in the middle. Filled out from reference TRBV18 and TRBJ1-5, the complete variable domain reads NAGVMQNPRHLVRRRGQEARLRCSPMKGHSHVYWYRQLPEEGLKFMVYLQKENIIDESGMPKERFSAEFPKEGPSILRIQQVVRGDSAAYFCASSPRGQLNQPQHFGDGTRLSIL.

This clone was seen more than once but under ten times. The V gene is TRBV7-9, the J gene TRBJ2-3; tentative D call: TRBD1 (5 bases). The germline gives CDR1 SEHNR, CDR2 FQNEAQ (reference sequence). V was clipped by 4 bases and J by 4 bases, with 12 bases between them. The CDR3 runs 14 residues. The CDR3 nucleotides read TGTGCCAGCAGCTCACCCCCCAGGGCAGATACGCAGTATTTT. Translation gives CASSSPPRADTQYF.

The chain is built from TRBV29-1 and TRBJ2-5; either TRBD1 or TRBD2 may supply D (6 bases each). The CDR3 spans 13 residues. Germline CDR1 and CDR2: SQVTM and ANQGSEA. V lost 2 bases and J 5 bases, leaving 12 bases between the germline ends. CDR3 region: CSVELRRGETQYF. CDR3 DNA: TGCAGCGTTGAACTACGGAGGGGGGAGACCCAGTACTTC.

V is TRBV7-3 and J is TRBJ2-1; 8 positions match TRBD2. The CDR3 is 16 amino acids. The trim removed 5 bases at V and 0 bases at J, leaving 6 bases unmatched. Per germline, CDR1 SGHTA and CDR2 FQGTGA. The CDR3 DNA reads TGTGCCAGCAGCCCCCACGGGAGGGGCTCCTACAATGAGCAGTTCTTC. Amino acid sequence: CASSPHGRGSYNEQFF.

The CDR3 region has the DNA TGTGCCAGCAGCTCCGCGACAGGAGCCGGAGAGACCCAGTACTTC. The encoded protein is CASSSATGAGETQYF. This chain connects TRBV11-2 to TRBJ2-5; a weak D match, TRBD1 (6 bases). Trimming shortened V by 4 bases and J by 4 bases, and 16 bases separated the two germline ends. The CDR3 has 15 amino acids. In germline, CDR1 is SGHAT, CDR2 FQNNGV.

The sample holds a few counts of this clone. The V gene is TRBV6-1, the J gene TRBJ1-5; D remains unclear. This CDR3 has 13 amino acids. The V end was cut by 1 base, the J end by 5 bases, with 6 bases between. The V gene's germline CDR1 is MNHNS and CDR2 SASEGT. The CDR3 here is CASSEEPYQPQHF. Written as DNA, the CDR3 is TGTGCCAGCAGTGAAGAACCCTATCAGCCCCAGCATTTT.

The V and J genes are TRBV27 and TRBJ1-1; 8 positions match TRBD1. This CDR3 has 18 residues. Germline trimming cut 10 bases from V and 0 bases from J; bases unmatched to any gene: 19. Germline V gene lookup returns CDR1 MNHEY and CDR2 SMNVEV (reference sequence). CDR3 DNA sequence: TGTGCCACCCGCCCCCCAAGACAGGGGCTCCTCATGAACACTGAAGCTTTCTTT. It translates to CATRPPRQGLLMNTEAFF.